Below, 9 T cell receptor beta chains from the same sample are listed, as sequenced in a study of OX40 agonist ivuxolimab in advanced cancers. The repertoire was sequenced with immunoSEQ multiplex PCR; TCRdb's copy has only in-frame clones and lacks some. The data contain fewer than 65,000 clones, 80% to 90% of them singletons. The sequenced sample was CD4+ or CD8+ T cells sorted from blood, obtained in a trial of the OX40 agonist ivuxolimab. The receptors were sampled from an adult with an advanced solid tumor such as melanoma, head and neck, liver or kidney cancer.

The chain links TRBV5-8 to TRBJ2-2; perhaps TRBD1 as D (6 bases). V lost 4 bases, J lost 4 bases, and 17 bases lay in between. Germline V gene data show CDR1 as SGHTS and CDR2 as YDEGEE. This CDR3 is built from 16 residues. The CDR3 DNA is TGTGCCAGCAGCCCAGAAACAGGGCTAGTCACCGGGGAGCTGTTTTTT. Translated, it gives CASSPETGLVTGELFF.

The chain has TRBV27 and TRBJ2-1; TRBD2 aligns across 7 bases. This CDR3 region has 19 residues. V trimming: 3 bases; J trimming: 5 bases; junction bases outside the gene matches: 19. The germline gives CDR1 MNHEY, CDR2 SMNVEV (reference sequence). The CDR3 DNA reads as TGTGCCAGCAGTTTCCCCCTAAGTGGGAGGGCGGAGAAGGACAATGAGCAGTTCTTC. Its translation: CASSFPLSGRAEKDNEQFF.

The chain carries TRBV11-2 and TRBJ2-3; D is undetermined. Germline assignment: CDR1 SGHAT and CDR2 FQNNGV. Trimming shortened V by 4 bases and J by 6 bases, and 14 bases separated the two germline ends. This CDR3 is built from 14 residues. The CDR3 loop reads CASSSLDTPDTQYF. CDR3 coding DNA: TGTGCCAGCAGCTCCTTAGACACTCCCGATACGCAGTATTTT. The whole variable domain, remainder taken from reference TRBV11-2 and TRBJ2-3, is EAGVAQSPRYKIIEKRQSVAFWCNPISGHATLYWYQQILGQGPKLLIQFQNNGVVDDSQLPKDRFSAERLKGVDSTLKIQPAKLEDSAVYLCASSSLDTPDTQYFGPGTRLTVL.

This chain uses TRBV7-6 with TRBJ1-4; maybe TRBD1 (6 bases). This CDR3 region has 16 residues. In germline, CDR1 is SGHVS, CDR2 FNYEAQ. Trimming removed 2 bases at V and 7 bases at J, with 17 bases between. The CDR3 bases are TGTGCCAGCAGCTTAAGATCTGGGGGCGTAAGTGAAAAACTGTTTTTT. This gives the protein CASSLRSGGVSEKLFF.

The genes are TRBV6-1 and TRBJ1-5; maybe TRBD1 (5 bases). Trimming pared 10 bases from V and 6 bases from J, leaving 16 bases between. Germline-derived CDR1 and CDR2 are MNHNS and SASEGT. The CDR3 spans 13 residues. The CDR3 nucleotides are TGTGCCACCTCGGGGGGGAGCGGTCAGCCCCAGCATTTT. Protein product: CATSGGSGQPQHF.

The chain carries TRBV29-1 and TRBJ2-5, with TRBD1 matching 8 bases. Germline loops: CDR1 SQVTM, CDR2 ANQGSEA. The CDR3 length is 13 residues. V trimming: 6 bases; J trimming: 0 bases; junction bases outside the gene matches: 3. The CDR3 sequence: CSVETGDQETQYF. DNA of the CDR3: TGCAGCGTCGAGACAGGGGACCAAGAGACCCAGTACTTC.

The V gene is TRBV7-8, the J gene TRBJ1-2, with 9 bases matching TRBD1. CDR1 is SGHVS and CDR2 is FQNEAQ in the germline V gene. The length of the CDR3 is 15 residues. The trim removed 5 bases at V and 7 bases at J, leaving 11 bases unmatched. Here the CDR3 DNA reads TGTGCCAGCAGCGACCCGGGACAGGGATTGTTTGGCTACACCTTC. Amino acid sequence: CASSDPGQGLFGYTF.

The chain recombines TRBV6-5 with TRBJ2-3, with 7 nucleotides matching TRBD2. Germline values: CDR1 MNHEY, CDR2 SVGAGI. After removal of 7 bases from V and 1 base from J, the junction contained 8 bases not matched to a gene. This CDR3 has 15 amino acids. The CDR3 is CASISGEKGTDTQYF. DNA of the CDR3: TGTGCCAGCATCAGCGGGGAGAAGGGCACAGATACGCAGTATTTT.

The chain has TRBV30 and TRBJ1-4; 8 bases match TRBD1. Germline CDR1 GTSNPN, CDR2 SVGIG (reference sequence). Trimming took 4 bases from V and 3 from J; bases not matched to a gene: 4. The CDR3 has 14 amino acids. The CDR3 spells CAWKGDRSNEKLFF. The DNA for the CDR3 is TGTGCCTGGAAGGGGGACAGGTCTAATGAAAAACTGTTTTTT.